These 13 T cell receptor beta chains originate from one sample sequenced in a study of OX40 agonist ivuxolimab in advanced cancers. Sequencing was performed with immunoSEQ multiplex PCR; in TCRdb, only in-frame clones are kept and a portion is missing. Here the sample spans around 65,000 clones, roughly nine tenths being singletons. Material: CD4+ or CD8+ T cells sorted from blood, obtained in a trial of the OX40 agonist ivuxolimab. The receptor source for this set is an adult with an advanced solid tumor such as melanoma, head and neck, liver or kidney cancer.

The V gene is TRBV6-5, the J gene TRBJ1-3; D gene uncertain. The V end lost 2 bases, the J end lost 0 bases, and 5 bases lay between the germline ends. CDR1 MNHEY and CDR2 SVGAGI come from the germline V gene. CDR3 length: 14 amino acids. In nucleotides, the CDR3 is TGTGCCAGCAGTTACGAAAGCTCTGGAAACACCATATATTTT. Its protein is CASSYESSGNTIYF.

The rearrangement links TRBV19 to TRBJ1-1; D is unclear. CDR1 and CDR2 (germline): LNHDA, SQIVND (reference sequence). Trimming took off 1 base at V and 1 base at J, with 7 bases between the two ends. The CDR3 extends over 14 amino acids. The CDR3 here is CASSIGTANTEAFF. CDR3 coding DNA: TGTGCCAGTAGTATAGGGACCGCGAACACTGAAGCTTTCTTT.

The chain has TRBV7-9 and TRBJ2-1; TRBD1 matches at 8 bases. The CDR3 spans 14 residues. Germline values: CDR1 SEHNR, CDR2 FQNEAQ (reference sequence). V shed 2 bases and J 6 bases; nucleotides not matched to a gene: 3. For the CDR3, the DNA is TGTGCCAGCAGCTTACCAACAGGGGGCAATGAGCAGTTCTTC. Residues: CASSLPTGGNEQFF.

The gene calls are TRBV6-4 and TRBJ2-3; 9 nucleotides match TRBD2. Germline trimming cut 6 bases from V and 6 bases from J; bases unmatched to any gene: 7. Germline V CDR1 and CDR2: MRHNA, SNTAGT. The CDR3 loop spans 14 amino acids. The CDR3 spells CASSAAGGSDTQYF. For the CDR3, the DNA is TGTGCCAGCAGCGCAGCGGGGGGCTCGGATACGCAGTATTTT.

The V gene is TRBV6-1, the J gene TRBJ2-2; D is unclear. Germline V gene sequence: CDR1 MNHNS, CDR2 SASEGT. V was clipped by 5 bases and J by 5 bases, with 15 bases between them. This CDR3 has 15 amino acids. CDR3 sequence: CASSLLGTGTGELFF. The CDR3 coding sequence is TGTGCCAGCAGTCTCCTAGGTACCGGGACCGGGGAGCTGTTTTTT.

The chain combines TRBV19 with TRBJ2-3; perhaps TRBD1 as D (6 bases). V lost 5 bases and J 1 base, leaving 13 bases between the germline ends. CDR3 length: 15 amino acids. CDR1 is LNHDA, CDR2 SQIVND, per germline (reference sequence). The CDR3 is CASSSRGVGTDTQYF. CDR3 nucleotide sequence: TGTGCCAGTAGTTCCAGGGGCGTCGGCACAGATACGCAGTATTTT. The full variable domain, its missing parts supplied by reference TRBV19 and TRBJ2-3, is DGGITQSPKYLFRKEGQNVTLSCEQNLNHDAMYWYRQDPGQGLRLIYYSQIVNDFQKGDIAEGYSVSREKKESFPLTVTSAQKNPTAFYLCASSSRGVGTDTQYFGPGTRLTVL.

V and J are TRBV6-1 and TRBJ2-7, with 7 bases that match TRBD1. Germline-derived CDR1 and CDR2 are MNHNS and SASEGT. Trimming cost V 0 bases and J 2 bases; bases outside gene matches: 4. The CDR3 length is 15 residues. The CDR3 sequence is CASSEATGQTYEQYF. The CDR3 bases are TGTGCCAGCAGTGAAGCCACGGGACAGACCTACGAGCAGTACTTC.

CDR3 bases: TGTGCCAGCAGTCTCCGCGGAGTCCATGAGCAGTTCTTC. It specifies CASSLRGVHEQFF. The chain carries TRBV6-5 and TRBJ2-1; unclear D gene. V was shortened by 5 bases and J by 8 bases, with 13 bases between the two germline ends. The CDR3 length is 13 residues. Germline V gene sequence: CDR1 MNHEY, CDR2 SVGAGI.

This clone was recorded only once. This chain joins TRBV28 and TRBJ1-5; D is ambiguous. With 6 bases removed from V and 4 bases from J, the gap between germline ends came to 10 bases. The CDR3 contains 13 residues. CDR1 is MDHEN and CDR2 is SYDVKM in the germline V gene. CDR3 coding DNA: TGTGCCAGCAGCAACAGTGGAAATCAGCCCCAGCATTTT. It specifies CASSNSGNQPQHF.

The chain carries TRBV9 and TRBJ2-3; D might be TRBD2 (8 bases). CDR3 size: 17 residues. CDR1 and CDR2 from the germline V gene are SGDLS and YYNGEE. Trimming pared 4 bases from V and 1 base from J, leaving 19 bases between. The DNA for the CDR3 is TGTGCCAGCAGCCCAGGGGGACTAGAGTGGGGCACAGATACGCAGTATTTT. Protein sequence: CASSPGGLEWGTDTQYF.

J is TRBJ2-7 and V is TRBV7-9; no firm D call. From germline, CDR1 is SEHNR and CDR2 FQNEAQ (reference sequence). The CDR3 consists of 11 residues. The V and J ends lost 3 bases and 6 bases respectively, with 6 bases between them. The CDR3 here is CASSFAAEQYF. CDR3 nucleotides: TGTGCCAGCAGCTTCGCGGCCGAGCAGTACTTC.

The V gene is TRBV7-3, the J gene TRBJ1-1; tentative D call: TRBD1 (5 bases). The CDR3 contains 16 residues. Germline assignment: CDR1 SGHTA and CDR2 FQGTGA. The V and J ends lost 2 bases and 3 bases respectively, with 16 bases between them. For the CDR3, the DNA is TGTGCCAGCAGCTTAGTATCCGCAATGGGGGACACTGAAGCTTTCTTT. Amino acids: CASSLVSAMGDTEAFF.

The V call is TRBV29-1, the J call TRBJ1-1; maybe TRBD1 (6 bases). Trimming took off 2 bases at V and 3 bases at J, with 7 bases between the two ends. The germline V gene has CDR1 SQVTM and CDR2 ANQGSEA. CDR3 size: 12 residues. This chain's CDR3 is CSVERGDTEAFF. In DNA form, the CDR3 reads TGCAGCGTTGAAAGGGGGGACACTGAAGCTTTCTTT.